Shown below are 3 T cell receptor beta chains from a single sample sequenced in a study of OX40 agonist ivuxolimab in advanced cancers. Sequenced by immunoSEQ multiplex PCR; TCRdb stores in-frame clones only, minus some. The sample lists more than 50,000 clones, roughly 83% seen once, with about 12% in the top ten. The specimen was CD4+ or CD8+ T cells sorted from blood, collected in a trial of the OX40 agonist ivuxolimab. The source of these receptors is an adult with an advanced solid tumor such as melanoma, head and neck, liver or kidney cancer.

This clone has only one observation. The chain employs TRBV6-4 and TRBJ2-3; D could derive from TRBD1 or TRBD2 (5 bases each). There are 14 residues in the CDR3. Trimming left V 5 bases short and J 6 bases short, with 15 bases between. From germline, CDR1 is MRHNA and CDR2 SNTAGT. CDR3 loop: CASSQLPWGDTQYF. The CDR3, as DNA: TGTGCCAGCAGTCAGCTCCCGTGGGGGGATACGCAGTATTTT.

The chain carries TRBV6-5 and TRBJ1-5; D gene unclear. Trimming removed 6 bases at V and 0 bases at J, with 6 bases between. Germline V gene data show CDR1 as MNHEY and CDR2 as SVGAGI. The CDR3 totals 13 residues. The CDR3 DNA reads TGTGCCAGCAGGAGGGATAGCAATCAGCCCCAGCATTTT. Protein sequence: CASRRDSNQPQHF.

This sequence joins TRBV19 and TRBJ2-1, with 8 bases lining up with TRBD1. This CDR3 spans 13 amino acids. J gave up 6 bases and V 6 bases, and 4 bases lay outside the gene matches. The germline gives CDR1 LNHDA, CDR2 SQIVND (reference sequence). In nucleotides, the CDR3 is TGTGCCAGTAGGGGGACAGGCGGCAATGAGCAGTTCTTC. Encoded protein: CASRGTGGNEQFF. The full variable domain, completed using reference TRBV19 and TRBJ2-1, is DGGITQSPKYLFRKEGQNVTLSCEQNLNHDAMYWYRQDPGQGLRLIYYSQIVNDFQKGDIAEGYSVSREKKESFPLTVTSAQKNPTAFYLCASRGTGGNEQFFGPGTRLTVL.